These 8 T cell receptor beta chains were sequenced from one sample in a study of control samples from healthy donors and cancer patients. Some clones are missing from TCRdb's copy, which holds only in-frame ones; the method was immunoSEQ multiplex PCR. The sample consists of 150,000 to 200,000 clones, more than 80% of them appearing once. The specimen was blood. The receptors were gathered from a man between 25 and 39 years old in good health.

The V gene is TRBV5-1, the J gene TRBJ1-2, with D maybe TRBD1 (6 bases). Between the trimmed V and J ends, which lost 2 bases and 5 bases, there was a span of 19 bases. Germline CDR1 and CDR2: SGHRS and YFSETQ. The CDR3 covers 16 residues. The CDR3 coding sequence is TGCGCCAGCAGCTTAGATGGGTGGACAGACAAATATGGCTACACCTTC. Protein: CASSLDGWTDKYGYTF.

This clone came up once. This rearrangement joins TRBV29-1 to TRBJ1-1; perhaps TRBD1 as D (5 bases). Per the germline V gene, CDR1 is SQVTM and CDR2 is ANQGSEA. This CDR3 comprises 13 residues. The V end was cut by 1 base, the J end by 3 bases, with 9 bases between. The CDR3 loop is CSVEVGGYTEAFF. The CDR3 nucleotides read TGCAGCGTTGAAGTGGGGGGGTACACTGAAGCTTTCTTT.

CDR3 sequence: CASTPQGVPYEQYF. CDR3 DNA: TGTGCCAGCACCCCCCAGGGAGTCCCCTACGAGCAGTACTTC. The rearrangement joins TRBV2 to TRBJ2-7; D may correspond to TRBD1 or TRBD2 (5 bases each). V was cut by 7 bases and J by 2 bases, with 15 bases left in between. The CDR3 length is 14 residues. CDR1 and CDR2 from the germline V gene are SNHLY and FYNNEI.

This rearrangement joins TRBV30 to TRBJ1-6, with 7 positions matching TRBD1. J was trimmed by 7 bases and V by 3 bases; bases with no gene match: 3. Per the germline V gene, CDR1 is GTSNPN and CDR2 is SVGIG (reference sequence). This CDR3 contains 13 residues. This chain's CDR3 is CAWSGGGNSPLHF. The CDR3 nucleotides are TGTGCCTGGAGCGGAGGGGGCAATTCACCCCTCCACTTT. The whole variable domain, remainder taken from reference TRBV30 and TRBJ1-6, is SQTIHQWPATLVQPVGSPLSLECTVEGTSNPNLYWYRQAAGRGLQLLFYSVGIGQISSEVPQNLSASRPQDRQFILSSKKLLLSDSGFYLCAWSGGGNSPLHFGNGTRLTVT.

This chain links TRBV4-1 with TRBJ2-5, with 8 positions matching TRBD2. The CDR3 runs to 15 residues. J gave up 5 bases and V 0 bases, and 5 bases lay outside the gene matches. CDR1 is MGHRA, CDR2 YSYEKL, per germline. CDR3 in DNA: TGCGCCAGCAGCCAAGACCGAGCGGGGGATGAGACCCAGTACTTC. This encodes CASSQDRAGDETQYF.

The rearrangement links TRBV7-8 to TRBJ2-7, with TRBD1 matching over 10 bases. Germline V gives CDR1 SGHVS, CDR2 FQNEAQ. The CDR3 extends over 14 amino acids. V was clipped by 5 bases and J by 4 bases; unmatched bases: 5. The CDR3 loop reads CASSRDRGFYEQYF. CDR3 coding DNA: TGTGCCAGCAGCCGGGACAGGGGTTTTTACGAGCAGTACTTC.

The rearrangement links TRBV3-1 (or the pseudogene TRBV3-2) to TRBJ2-2, with 10 positions matching TRBD2. With 5 bases clipped from V and 4 bases from J, the junction kept 7 bases outside the gene matches. This CDR3 region has 16 residues. Germline lookup yields CDR1 LGHDT and CDR2 YNNKEL (reference sequence). CDR3 protein: CASSSSVAGGTGELFF. The CDR3 DNA is TGTGCCAGCAGCTCGTCGGTAGCGGGAGGCACCGGGGAGCTGTTTTTT.

V is TRBV4-1 and J is TRBJ2-3; maybe TRBD1 (6 bases). Trimming cost V 0 bases and J 3 bases, with 10 bases left between them. This CDR3 has 15 residues. Germline-derived CDR1 and CDR2 are MGHRA and YSYEKL. The CDR3 loop is CASSQERGRTDTQYF. CDR3 nucleotides: TGCGCCAGCAGCCAAGAGAGGGGGAGAACAGATACGCAGTATTTT.